The clone carrying this T cell receptor (beta chain) has at least ten counts. The data stem from a study of T cells in Graves' hyperthyroidism and ophthalmopathy. The germline CDR1 and CDR2 sequences are LNHDA and SQIVND (reference sequence). The CDR3 has 14 residues. The ends lost 8 bases at V and 1 base at J; junction bases unmatched: 0. Amplification of TCR beta CDR3 regions used RNA as the template. Carried out on the TCR CDR3, a first-round RT-PCR used the HTBI primer set. TCRdb reprocessed the multiplex PCR reads via MiXCR and lists one record per CDR3 protein. Among approximately 100,000 distinct CDR3 sequences listed, less than 55% were seen once. Exclusion criteria comprised uncontrolled infection, other autoimmune disease, pregnancy or lactation. Clinical symptoms, serum thyroxine, TRAb, thyroid ultrasound and orbital computed tomography informed diagnoses.

J is TRBJ2-2 and V is TRBV19; 11 nucleotides match TRBD2. The sequenced material came from blood. This TCR was sampled from a man in his forties or fifties with Graves' hyperthyroidism. CDR3 DNA: TGTGCCAGTGGGACTAGCGGGAACACCGGGGAGCTGTTTTTT. Translation: CASGTSGNTGELFF.